These 3 T cell receptor beta chains were sequenced from one sample in a study of spatial heterogeneity in lung cancer. TCRdb reprocessed the 5' RACE reads via MiXCR and lists one record per CDR3 protein. The sample carries some 100,000 distinct CDR3 sequences, roughly 12% recorded once. Time point here: sample taken at primary tumor resection. Researchers sequenced whole RNA taken from tumor, nontumor lung or frozen PBMC without sorting. Sequenced material: PBMCs, taken at surgery. The receptor source for this set is a male donor with early-stage non-small cell lung cancer.

In this sample, this clonotype turned up a few times. The V gene is TRBV7-2, the J gene TRBJ2-5, with 9 bases lining up with TRBD1. Germline trimming cut 4 bases from V and 5 bases from J; bases unmatched to any gene: 23. The germline CDR1 and CDR2 sequences are SGHTA and FQGNSA. The CDR3 extends over 20 amino acids. CDR3 bases: TGTGCCAGCAGCTCGATACCGGGACAGGGATTTGCGGGCAGAAGGGAGACCCAGTACTTC. It codes for CASSSIPGQGFAGRRETQYF.

This clonotype was seen a few times. This rearrangement joins TRBV7-9 to TRBJ2-2; D is uncertain. Germline V gives CDR1 SEHNR, CDR2 FQNEAQ (reference sequence). CDR3 length: 15 residues. Trimming took off 6 bases at V and 4 bases at J, with 15 bases between the two ends. The CDR3 DNA reads TGTGCCAGCAGGAGAGACGGACCGAGCACCGGGGAGCTGTTTTTT. Residues: CASRRDGPSTGELFF.

J is TRBJ1-1 and V is TRBV12-3 or TRBV12-4; D may be TRBD1 (6 bases). The ends were cut back, 10 bases at V and 4 bases at J, with 16 bases in the middle. There are 13 residues in the CDR3. The CDR3 spells CATSLGGPTEAFF. In DNA, the CDR3 is TGTGCCACCTCACTCGGGGGGCCCACTGAAGCTTTCTTT.